This TCR beta chain was recovered during a study of T cells in Graves' hyperthyroidism and ophthalmopathy. Study in general: Peripheral blood draws took place at initial diagnosis, ahead of any treatment.

Study observations and caveats: The model forecast ophthalmopathy, anticipating it by a median around 6.5 months before onset.

This CDR3 is built from 16 residues. The V end lost 0 bases, the J end lost 0 bases, and 12 bases lay between the germline ends. Germline lookup yields CDR1 SGDLS and CDR2 YYNGEE. Regions amplified from RNA transcripts were the TCR beta CDR3 regions. With the HTBI primer set, the TCR CDR3 went through a first round of RT-PCR. TCRdb fed the multiplex PCR reads into MiXCR, producing one record per CDR3 protein. Of 600,000 to 850,000 distinct CDR3 sequences in the sample, 18% were seen once. Investigators excluded patients with uncontrolled infection, other autoimmune disease, pregnancy or lactation. The blood sample dates from first hyperthyroidism diagnosis, preceding any ophthalmopathy symptoms. Comment on this clonotype: The antigen is undetermined.

The chain links TRBV9 to TRBJ1-2; D is uncertain. Input material: blood. The TCR originated in a woman in her 50s with Graves' hyperthyroidism that later progressed to Graves' ophthalmopathy. CDR3 protein: CASSVAGSGPNYGYTF. CDR3 DNA sequence: TGTGCCAGCAGCGTAGCTGGGTCAGGACCTAACTATGGCTACACCTTC.